These T cell receptor beta chains were read from a single sample in a study of T cell responses to AZD1222 COVID-19 vaccine. This table comes from immunoSEQ multiplex PCR, and its TCRdb copy is limited to in-frame clones, with some not included. The data hold some 160,000 clones, with around 90% observed a single time. Sequences were derived from peripheral blood, sampled on day 0 of AZD1222 vaccination. These receptor sequences come from an adult in good health. The conserved cysteine and the conserved F or W are not part of the CDR3 here.

j_call: TRBJ2-5
v_call: TRBV7-2
cdr3_aa: ASSQKGAQETQY

j_call: TRBJ2-3
v_call: TRBV19
cdr3_aa: ASALTSGATDTQY

j_call: TRBJ1-2
v_call: TRBV6-2/TRBV6-3
cdr3_aa: ASSYVWRQNYGYT

j_call: TRBJ1-2
v_call: TRBV7-3
cdr3_aa: ASSLSHGSEGYT

j_call: TRBJ1-1
v_call: TRBV11-2
cdr3_aa: ASIDPQGMNTEAF

j_call: TRBJ1-2
v_call: TRBV14
cdr3_aa: ASSHIGTGSRGYGYT

j_call: TRBJ2-4
v_call: TRBV18
cdr3_aa: ASSPEPGRTLAKNIQY

j_call: TRBJ1-2
v_call: TRBV25-1
cdr3_aa: ASSPLDRGNYGYT

j_call: TRBJ2-1
v_call: TRBV9
cdr3_aa: ASSSRTSETRNEQF

j_call: TRBJ1-2
v_call: TRBV11-2
cdr3_aa: ASSLIRGRNDGYT

j_call: TRBJ1-2
v_call: TRBV5-8
cdr3_aa: ASSRTRLRQGAIYGYT